This T cell receptor (beta chain) was recovered during a study of T cells in localized non-small cell lung cancer. Adjacent lung, free of atypia, was sampled at least 2 cm from the tumor margin. The CDR3 length is 14 residues. V lost 4 bases and J lost 7; bases outside the gene matches: 6. Looked up from germline, CDR1 is MDHEN and CDR2 is SYDVKM. TCRdb's copy holds only in-frame clones and misses some; the assay was immunoSEQ multiplex PCR. Of approximately 1,300 clones listed, just under 20% were seen once; the top ten hold approximately 7.7%. Study-wide points: The greatest T cell clonality was found in uninvolved adjacent lung (higher than in tumor).

On this clone: Its target is unknown.

The clonotype was recovered from a man between 40 and 69 years old with stage I lung adenocarcinoma. Sequencing was performed on normal lung tissue next to the tumor, taken before any cancer treatment. J is TRBJ2-7 and V is TRBV28; 11 bases align to TRBD1. The CDR3 loop reads CASSYGQGAREQYF. DNA for the CDR3: TGTGCCAGCAGTTACGGACAGGGGGCGCGGGAGCAGTACTTC. Full variable domain (outside the CDR3, taken from reference TRBV28 and TRBJ2-7): DVKVTQSSRYLVKRTGEKVFLECVQDMDHENMFWYRQDPGLGLRLIYFSYDVKMKEKGDIPEGYSVSREKKERFSLILESASTNQTSMYLCASSYGQGAREQYFGPGTRLTVT.